The sample holds many counts of the clone carrying this TCR beta chain. Its antigen is unknown. In the original workflow: Sample TCR counts, which ranged from about 20,000 to 690,600, had a median of around 93,000. MiXCR was run by TCRdb on the RACE reads, yielding one entry per CDR3 protein. It is TCRdb's table, rather than the study itself, that gives the V and J calls and clone size. The sample holds about 71,000 distinct CDR3 sequences, 8.5% to 14% seen once. Time point given: patch test 3, about 24 weeks after DPC sensitization. Treatment in this sample: therapeutic diphenylcyclopropenone sensitization with weekly scalp DPC. The CDR3 spans 13 residues. V lost 7 bases, J lost 3 bases, and 12 bases lay in between. The germline V gene encodes CDR1 SQVTM and CDR2 ANQGSEA. These data belong to a study of human T cells and chemical hapten exposure. Study-wide context: DPC at 0.01% went onto the upper back in patch tests, read at 6 days. General study findings and limits: Versus controls, expanded TCRs had significantly more large CDR3 similarity clusters.

The input for sequencing was whole blood, taken in connection with sensitization to the hapten diphenylcyclopropenone (DPC). The TCR originated in a woman aged 45 to 65 with alopecia areata. Some clones in this sample may be carry-over from other donors' samples. This chain connects TRBV29-1 to TRBJ1-4; tentatively, D is TRBD1 (5 bases). CDR3 in amino acids: CSATPGANEKLFF. The CDR3 DNA reads as TGCAGCGCTACTCCGGGGGCTAATGAAAAACTGTTTTTT.